The clone carrying this TCR beta chain was counted a single time. Its target is unknown. Trimming removed 7 bases at V and 4 bases at J, with 13 bases between. From germline, CDR1 is MNHEY and CDR2 SMNVEV (reference sequence). The CDR3 covers 13 residues. 13 Jbeta primers and 60 Vbeta primers were used for the PCR. Sequencing was performed with immunoSEQ multiplex PCR; in TCRdb, only in-frame clones are kept and a portion is missing. The sample lists around 180,000 clones, roughly 84% occurring once. The data are from a study of cytomegalovirus exposure and HLA in healthy donors. Study-wide context: The study's early data release held some 85 million unique TCRs from HLA-typed donors.

The study's findings and limits: As a later analysis showed, a missense DCLRE1C variant was linked to trimming of TCR beta V- and J-genes. The study put 150 to 200 TCR beta chains on its list as cytomegalovirus-associated. Sequencing probably produced one cluster of sequence variants that were highly shared.

This clonotype was obtained from a boy younger than 18 in good health and CMV-seronegative. The chain has TRBV27 and TRBJ1-2; possibly TRBD1 for D (6 bases). The specimen sequenced was PBMCs. The CDR3 loop is CASTPTGSYGYTF. In DNA form, the CDR3 reads TGTGCCAGCACCCCGACAGGTTCCTATGGCTACACCTTC.